This T cell receptor (beta chain) was captured by sequencing in a study of identifying expanded T cells in peripheral blood. General study points: Differentially abundant clones: roughly 1.2 between replicates, just under 17 at approximately two weeks, less than 25 at four. Two-week clone count variance significantly increased as total template count grew.

TCRdb's table, derived via immunoSEQ multiplex PCR, lists solely in-frame clones and lacks some. The table shows under 95,000 clones, with 75% to 90% occurring only once. This clone was seen a single time. Its antigen remains unidentified. Healthy donors had no documented immune events, such as infections, while sampled. This receptor was taken from a person aged 18 to 70 in good health. Sequenced material: blood.

The CDR3 reads CASSQRVGEQYF. The CDR3 coding sequence is TGCGCCAGCAGCCAAAGGGTCGGCGAGCAGTACTTC. The chain recombines TRBV4-1 with TRBJ2-7; D gene unclear. Trimming removed 2 bases at V and 6 bases at J, with 8 bases between. Germline CDR1 reads MGHRA; CDR2 reads YSYEKL. The CDR3 is 12 amino acids.